This TCR beta chain comes out of a study of T-cell reconstitution after alpha-beta-depleted transplantation in children. A remark on this clonotype: The antigen remains unidentified.

The CDR3 contains 16 residues. V lost 5 bases, J lost 4 bases, and 11 bases stayed unmatched. It was with unique molecular identifiers that the TCRbeta library was prepared. TCRdb processed the PCR reads anew with MiXCR; each CDR3 protein has one entry. The sample contains some 830,000 distinct CDR3 sequences, roughly 15% of which appear only once. Notes on the study in general: Reported findings indicate that, about two months after transplant, alpha-beta T cells came from several hundred expanded clones, which were derived from non-depleted graft cells.

This TCR was sampled from a male patient between 5 and 17 years old who had a stem cell transplant for acute lymphoblastic leukemia, so the T cells may come from the graft donor. Sequencing was performed on PBMCs, mostly from graft donor cells, taken 360 days after TCRalphabeta/CD19-depleted stem cell transplant. The rearrangement links TRBV12-3 or TRBV12-4 to TRBJ2-1; 7 bases align to TRBD1. The CDR3 DNA sequence: TGTGCCAGCAGTCCCCCTAACAGGGGAATTTACAATGAGCAGTTCTTC. Translating it yields CASSPPNRGIYNEQFF.